This TCR beta chain was profiled in a study of T cell responses to AZD1222 COVID-19 vaccine. The repertoire was sequenced with immunoSEQ multiplex PCR; TCRdb's copy has only in-frame clones and lacks some. The top ten clones hold 3% to 3.5% of a sample with under 170,000 clones, around 90% of them seen once. This TCR came from an adult who received the AZD1222 COVID-19 vaccine. The starting material was peripheral blood, obtained 28 days after the second AZD1222 dose.

CDR3 sequence: CASSGTGGIAFF. In DNA form, the CDR3 reads TGTGCCAGCAGTGGGACAGGGGGTATAGCTTTCTTT. The chain uses TRBV28 and TRBJ1-1; TRBD1 matches at 11 bases. V gave up 5 bases and J gave up 10 bases; unmatched junction bases: 3. From germline, CDR1 is MDHEN and CDR2 SYDVKM. CDR3 length: 12 residues.